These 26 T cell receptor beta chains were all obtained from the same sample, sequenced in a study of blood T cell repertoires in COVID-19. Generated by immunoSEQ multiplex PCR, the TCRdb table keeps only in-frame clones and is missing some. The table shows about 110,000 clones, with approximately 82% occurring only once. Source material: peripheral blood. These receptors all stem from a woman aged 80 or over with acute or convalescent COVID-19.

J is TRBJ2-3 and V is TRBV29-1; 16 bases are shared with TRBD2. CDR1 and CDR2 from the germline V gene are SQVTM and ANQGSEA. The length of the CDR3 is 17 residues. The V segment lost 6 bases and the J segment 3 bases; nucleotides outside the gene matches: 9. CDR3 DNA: TGCAGCGTCCCAAAGGGACTAGCGGGAGGGGGAACAGATACGCAGTATTTT. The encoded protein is CSVPKGLAGGGTDTQYF.

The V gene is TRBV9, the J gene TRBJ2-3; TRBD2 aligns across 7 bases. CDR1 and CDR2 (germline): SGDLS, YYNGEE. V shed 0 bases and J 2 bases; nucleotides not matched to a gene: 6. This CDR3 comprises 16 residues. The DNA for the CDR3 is TGTGCCAGCAGCGTAGATCCAGCGGGGCCCACAGATACGCAGTATTTT. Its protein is CASSVDPAGPTDTQYF. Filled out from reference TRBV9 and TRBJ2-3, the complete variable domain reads DSGVTQTPKHLITATGQRVTLRCSPRSGDLSVYWYQQSLDQGLQFLIQYYNGEERAKGNILERFSAQQFPDLHSELNLSSLELGDSALYFCASSVDPAGPTDTQYFGPGTRLTVL.

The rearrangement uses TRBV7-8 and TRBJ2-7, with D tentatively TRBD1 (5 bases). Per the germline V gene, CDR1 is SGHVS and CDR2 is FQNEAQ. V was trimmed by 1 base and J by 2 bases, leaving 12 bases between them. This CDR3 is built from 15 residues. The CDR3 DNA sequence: TGTGCCAGCAGCTTAGTGCGGCAGGGTCCCTACGAGCAGTACTTC. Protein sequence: CASSLVRQGPYEQYF.

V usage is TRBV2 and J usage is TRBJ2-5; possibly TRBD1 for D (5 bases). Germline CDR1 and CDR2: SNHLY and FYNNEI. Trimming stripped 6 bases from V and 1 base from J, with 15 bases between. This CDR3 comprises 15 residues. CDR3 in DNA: TGTGCCAGCAGCCAATTCCAGGGCGCCCAAGAGACCCAGTACTTC. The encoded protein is CASSQFQGAQETQYF.

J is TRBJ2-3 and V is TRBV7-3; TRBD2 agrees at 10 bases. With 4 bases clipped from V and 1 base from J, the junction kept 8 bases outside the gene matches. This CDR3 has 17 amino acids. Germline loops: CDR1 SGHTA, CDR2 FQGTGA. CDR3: CASSSRPGTSGTDTQYF. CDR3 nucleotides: TGTGCCAGCAGCTCGCGACCCGGGACTAGCGGCACAGATACGCAGTATTTT.

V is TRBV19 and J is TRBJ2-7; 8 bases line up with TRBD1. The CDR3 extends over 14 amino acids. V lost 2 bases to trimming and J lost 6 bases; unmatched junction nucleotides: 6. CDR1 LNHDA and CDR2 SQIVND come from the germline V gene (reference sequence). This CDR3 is CASSIQGAPGEQYF. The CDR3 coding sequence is TGTGCCAGTAGTATACAGGGGGCCCCAGGCGAGCAGTACTTC.

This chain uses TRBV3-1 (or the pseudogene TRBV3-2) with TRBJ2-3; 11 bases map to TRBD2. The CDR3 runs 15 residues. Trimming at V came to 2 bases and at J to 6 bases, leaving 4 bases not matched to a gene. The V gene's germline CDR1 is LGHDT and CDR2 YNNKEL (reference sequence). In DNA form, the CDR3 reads TGTGCCAGCAGCCAAACTAGCGGGGGTAGGGATACGCAGTATTTT. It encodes CASSQTSGGRDTQYF.

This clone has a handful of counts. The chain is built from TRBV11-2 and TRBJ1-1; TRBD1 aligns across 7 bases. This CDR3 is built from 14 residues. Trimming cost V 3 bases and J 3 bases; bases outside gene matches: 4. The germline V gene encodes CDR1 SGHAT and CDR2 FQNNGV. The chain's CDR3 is CASSFNTGDTEAFF. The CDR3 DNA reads TGTGCCAGCAGCTTCAATACAGGGGACACTGAAGCTTTCTTT.

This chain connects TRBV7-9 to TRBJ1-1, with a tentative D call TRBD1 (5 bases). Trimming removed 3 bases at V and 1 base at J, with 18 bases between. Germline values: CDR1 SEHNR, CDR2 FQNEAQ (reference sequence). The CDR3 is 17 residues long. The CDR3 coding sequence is TGTGCCAGCAGCTTGATACAGGCCATCTCCTGGAACACTGAAGCTTTCTTT. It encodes CASSLIQAISWNTEAFF.

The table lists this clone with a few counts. The CDR3 DNA reads as TGCGCCAGCAGCCAAGACTGGCGAGGGAGCACCGGGGAGCTGTTTTTT. Its protein product is CASSQDWRGSTGELFF. The chain couples TRBV4-1 to TRBJ2-2, with D maybe TRBD2 (5 bases). The germline CDR1 and CDR2 sequences are MGHRA and YSYEKL. The ends were cut back, 0 bases at V and 4 bases at J, with 12 bases in the middle. The CDR3 loop spans 16 amino acids.

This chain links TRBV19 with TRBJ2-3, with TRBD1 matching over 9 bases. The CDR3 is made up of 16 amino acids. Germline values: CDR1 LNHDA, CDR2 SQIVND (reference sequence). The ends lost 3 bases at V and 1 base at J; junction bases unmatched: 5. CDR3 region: CASSIRQGVGTDTQYF. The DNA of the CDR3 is TGTGCCAGTAGTATTAGACAGGGGGTCGGCACAGATACGCAGTATTTT.

In DNA, the CDR3 is TGTGCCACCAGCACCCGACAGGGGGCTAACACAGATACGCAGTATTTT. Translated: CATSTRQGANTDTQYF. V gene TRBV15 combines with J gene TRBJ2-3, with 10 nucleotides matching TRBD1. Germline V lookup: CDR1 LNHNV, CDR2 YYDKDF (reference sequence). The CDR3 loop spans 16 amino acids. After removal of 4 bases from V and 2 bases from J, the junction contained 6 bases not matched to a gene.

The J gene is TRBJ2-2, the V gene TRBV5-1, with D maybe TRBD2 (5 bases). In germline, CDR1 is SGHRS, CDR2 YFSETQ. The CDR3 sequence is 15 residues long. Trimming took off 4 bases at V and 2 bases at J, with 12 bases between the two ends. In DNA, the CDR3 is TGCGCCAGCAGCCAAACTAGTACAAACACCGGGGAGCTGTTTTTT. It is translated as CASSQTSTNTGELFF.

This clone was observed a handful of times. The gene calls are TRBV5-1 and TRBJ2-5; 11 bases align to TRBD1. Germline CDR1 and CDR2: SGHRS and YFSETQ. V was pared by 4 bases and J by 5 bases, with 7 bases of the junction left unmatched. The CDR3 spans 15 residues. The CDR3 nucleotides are TGCGCCAGCAGCATCGGACAGGGGGCAAGGGAGACCCAGTACTTC. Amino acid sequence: CASSIGQGARETQYF.

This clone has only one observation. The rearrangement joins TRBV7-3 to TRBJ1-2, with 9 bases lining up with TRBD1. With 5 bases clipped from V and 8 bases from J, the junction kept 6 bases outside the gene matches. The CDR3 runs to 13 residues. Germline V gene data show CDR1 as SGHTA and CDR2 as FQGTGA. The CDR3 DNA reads TGTGCCAGCAGCCCCGGGACAGGGTACGGCTACACCTTC. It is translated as CASSPGTGYGYTF.

Here the CDR3 DNA reads TGCGCCAGCAGCCAAGAATATCAAGAGACCCAGTACTTC. It yields the protein CASSQEYQETQYF. The gene calls are TRBV4-1 and TRBJ2-5, with D unclear. Germline V lookup: CDR1 MGHRA, CDR2 YSYEKL. Between the trimmed V and J ends, which lost 0 bases and 2 bases, there was a span of 4 bases. This CDR3 has 13 residues.

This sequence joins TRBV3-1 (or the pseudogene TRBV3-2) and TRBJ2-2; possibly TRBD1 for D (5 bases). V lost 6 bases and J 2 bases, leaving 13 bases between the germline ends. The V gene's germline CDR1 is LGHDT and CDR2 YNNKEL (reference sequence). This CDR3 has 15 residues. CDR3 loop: CASSPVGANTGELFF. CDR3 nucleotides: TGTGCCAGCAGTCCGGTAGGGGCTAACACCGGGGAGCTGTTTTTT.

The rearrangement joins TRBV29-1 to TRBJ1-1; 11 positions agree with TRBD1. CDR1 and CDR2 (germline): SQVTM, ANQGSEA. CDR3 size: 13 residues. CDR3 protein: CSATGTGGTEAFF. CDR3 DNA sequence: TGCAGTGCTACCGGGACAGGGGGCACTGAAGCTTTCTTT.

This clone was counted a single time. This CDR3 is CASSLGRESTGELFF. The DNA for the CDR3 is TGTGCCAGCAGCTTAGGCCGGGAGAGCACCGGGGAGCTGTTTTTT. The rearrangement links TRBV7-9 to TRBJ2-2, with D perhaps TRBD2 (6 bases). Trimming removed 1 base at V and 4 bases at J, with 10 bases between. CDR3 length: 15 residues. Germline values: CDR1 SEHNR, CDR2 FQNEAQ (reference sequence).

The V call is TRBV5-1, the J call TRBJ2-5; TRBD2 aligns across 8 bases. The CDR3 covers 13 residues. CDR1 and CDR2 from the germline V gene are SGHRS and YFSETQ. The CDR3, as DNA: TGCGCACGCTGGGCGGGGGGCTTAGAGACCCAGTACTTC. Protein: CARWAGGLETQYF. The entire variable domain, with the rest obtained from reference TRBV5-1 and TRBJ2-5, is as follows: KAGVTQTPRYLIKTRGQQVTLSCSPISGHRSVSWYQQTPGQGLQFLFEYFSETQRNKGNFPGRFSGRQFSNSRSEMNVSTLELGDSALYLCARWAGGLETQYFGPGTRLLVL.

The CDR3 DNA follows: TGTGCCAGCAGTTCGCTAGCGGGACCTAACAATGAGCAGTTCTTC. Residues: CASSSLAGPNNEQFF. The rearrangement links TRBV27 to TRBJ2-1; 9 positions agree with TRBD2. The germline gives CDR1 MNHEY, CDR2 SMNVEV (reference sequence). This CDR3 region has 15 residues. V lost 4 bases and J lost 5; bases outside the gene matches: 6.

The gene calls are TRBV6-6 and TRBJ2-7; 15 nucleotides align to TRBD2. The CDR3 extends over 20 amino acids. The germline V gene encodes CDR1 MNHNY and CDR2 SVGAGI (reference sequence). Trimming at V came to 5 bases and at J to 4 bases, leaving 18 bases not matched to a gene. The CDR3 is CASSPRTGSGLAGGPYEQYF. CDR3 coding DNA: TGTGCCAGCAGTCCTCGGACAGGGTCCGGACTAGCGGGAGGGCCGTACGAGCAGTACTTC.

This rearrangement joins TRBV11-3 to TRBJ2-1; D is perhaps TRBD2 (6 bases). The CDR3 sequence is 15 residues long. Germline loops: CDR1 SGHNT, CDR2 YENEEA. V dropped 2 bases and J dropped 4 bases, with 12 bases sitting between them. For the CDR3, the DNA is TGTGCCAGCAGCTTAATGGGCGGGGTTTACAATGAGCAGTTCTTC. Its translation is CASSLMGGVYNEQFF.

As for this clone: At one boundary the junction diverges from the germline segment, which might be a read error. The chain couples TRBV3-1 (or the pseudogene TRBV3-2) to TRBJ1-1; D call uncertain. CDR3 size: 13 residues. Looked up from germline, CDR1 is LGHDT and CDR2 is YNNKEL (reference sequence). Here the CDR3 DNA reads TGTGCCAGCAGCCAAGATGCGTTTGGGCGACCACTCTTT. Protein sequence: CASSQDAFGRPLF.

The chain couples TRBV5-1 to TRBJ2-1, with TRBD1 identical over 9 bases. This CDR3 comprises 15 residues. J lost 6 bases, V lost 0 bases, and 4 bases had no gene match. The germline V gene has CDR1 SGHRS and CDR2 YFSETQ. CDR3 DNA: TGCGCCAGCAGCTTGGGGACAGGGGTTGGCAATGAGCAGTTCTTC. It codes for CASSLGTGVGNEQFF.

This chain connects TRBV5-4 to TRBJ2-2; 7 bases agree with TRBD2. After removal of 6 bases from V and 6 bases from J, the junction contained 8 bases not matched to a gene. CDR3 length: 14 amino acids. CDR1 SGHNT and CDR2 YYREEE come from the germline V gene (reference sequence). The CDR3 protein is CASKREAEAGELFF. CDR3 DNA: TGTGCCAGCAAACGGGAGGCGGAGGCCGGGGAGCTGTTTTTT.